This T cell receptor beta chain originates from a study of T cells in localized non-small cell lung cancer. Points from the study as a whole: Longer overall survival was seen with higher T cell density measured in blood.

In the case of this clone: What it binds is not known.

Produced via immunoSEQ multiplex PCR; TCRdb's table is partial and in-frame only. The data contain 15,000 to 20,000 clones, roughly 87% of them singletons. V was trimmed by 2 bases and J by 2 bases, leaving 7 bases between them. The CDR3 is 15 residues long. Germline CDR1 is MGHRA and CDR2 is YSYEKL. This clonotype originated in a male donor at least 60 years old with stage I lung adenocarcinoma. The sequences come from peripheral blood, collected before any cancer treatment. The chain uses TRBV4-1 and TRBJ2-6, with a tentative D call TRBD1 (5 bases). The CDR3 DNA follows: TGCGCCAGCAGCCAACAGGGAACTGGGGCCAACGTCCTGACTTTC. This encodes CASSQQGTGANVLTF.